What follows are 21 T cell receptor beta chains derived from one specimen sequenced in a study of blood T cells in healthy people across ages. A sample-barcoded 5' primer and a J-beta primer mix were used in a second PCR of roughly 6 to 12 cycles. TCRdb reanalysed the 5' RACE reads using MiXCR and keeps one entry per CDR3 protein. Among about 670,000 distinct CDR3 sequences listed, around 43% were seen once. Sequenced material: blood. Receptors were obtained from a man older than 75 in good health.

The rearrangement uses TRBV3-1 and TRBJ2-1, with 8 bases fitting TRBD2. V lost 0 bases and J lost 4; bases outside the gene matches: 8. The CDR3 is 17 residues long. The germline V gene encodes CDR1 LGHDT and CDR2 YNNKEL (reference sequence). The CDR3, as DNA: TGTGCCAGCAGCCAAGATGAGACTAGCGAATTTTACAATGAGCAGTTCTTC. This sequence encodes CASSQDETSEFYNEQFF.

V and J are TRBV27 and TRBJ2-7; unclear D gene. The CDR3 loop spans 16 amino acids. Between the trimmed V and J ends, which lost 2 bases and 0 bases, there was a span of 14 bases. CDR1 and CDR2 (germline): MNHEY, SMNVEV (reference sequence). CDR3 DNA sequence: TGTGCCAGCAGTTTAGGAGCGACCATTAACTCCTACGAGCAGTACTTC. Translation gives CASSLGATINSYEQYF.

The V and J genes are TRBV7-2 and TRBJ2-1; 10 bases map to TRBD2. Unmatched junction bases numbered 4, after V lost 5 bases and J lost 3 bases. From germline, CDR1 is SGHTA and CDR2 FQGNSA. The CDR3 has 15 residues. The CDR3 loop is CASSIGTSDYNEQFF. The CDR3 region has the DNA TGTGCCAGCAGCATCGGGACTAGCGACTACAATGAGCAGTTCTTC.

The chain is built from TRBV4-2 and TRBJ2-1; TRBD2 matches at 7 bases. The CDR3 covers 13 residues. The trim removed 8 bases at V and 8 bases at J, leaving 9 bases unmatched. In germline, CDR1 is LGHNA, CDR2 YNFKEQ. The CDR3 nucleotides read TGTGCCAGCCCGAAGCGGGAAAGGCATGAGCAGTTCTTC. It is translated as CASPKRERHEQFF.

This clonotype was found many times. This chain uses TRBV12-3 or TRBV12-4 with TRBJ2-7; D is possibly TRBD1 (5 bases). Trimming took 0 bases from V and 2 from J, leaving 14 bases between them. This CDR3 has 16 amino acids. The CDR3 nucleotides read TGTGCCAGCAGTTTAGCTTCGACAGACCATACCTACGAGCAGTACTTC. It specifies CASSLASTDHTYEQYF.

The chain carries TRBV6-2 or TRBV6-3 and TRBJ2-1; 8 nucleotides line up with TRBD1. CDR3 length: 15 amino acids. Germline lookup yields CDR1 MNHEY and CDR2 SVGEGT. V shed 2 bases, J shed 4 bases, and the junction held 4 bases outside the gene matches. CDR3 DNA: TGTGCCAGCAGTTACCGGACAGGGCTGTACAATGAGCAGTTCTTC. Translated: CASSYRTGLYNEQFF.

J is TRBJ2-7 and V is TRBV7-2; 8 nucleotides line up with TRBD2. The better agreement between TRBJ2-5 and the DNA end casts doubt on the J call. The CDR3 sequence is 13 residues long. Germline loops: CDR1 SGHTA, CDR2 FQGNSA. The CDR3 bases are TGTGCCAGCATACTAGCGGAGTTAGGGACCCAGTACTTC. Translation: CASILAELGTQYF.

The rearrangement links TRBV4-2 to TRBJ1-5; D unresolved. Germline CDR1 is LGHNA and CDR2 is YNFKEQ. This CDR3 contains 14 residues. Trimming cost V 1 base and J 5 bases, with 9 bases left between them. CDR3 in amino acids: CASSQGNRDQPQHF. The CDR3 DNA reads as TGTGCCAGCAGCCAAGGAAACAGAGATCAGCCCCAGCATTTT.

The CDR3 nucleotides read TGCGCCAGCAGCCGCCTAGGGCAGGACGCCTACGAGCAGTACTTC. Its protein is CASSRLGQDAYEQYF. The chain has TRBV4-1 and TRBJ2-7; no clear D gene. The V gene's germline CDR1 is MGHRA and CDR2 YSYEKL. Trimming removed 4 bases from V and 2 bases from J, with 15 bases in between. The CDR3 sequence is 15 residues long.

The rearrangement uses TRBV5-1 and TRBJ2-7; a weak D match, TRBD1 (5 bases). In germline, CDR1 is SGHRS, CDR2 YFSETQ. V lost 4 bases and J lost 1, with 12 bases in between. The CDR3 contains 14 residues. CDR3: CASSENRLSYEQYF. In DNA, the CDR3 is TGCGCCAGCAGCGAGAACAGGTTGTCCTACGAGCAGTACTTC.

The CDR3 reads CASIRDGNEKLFF. The CDR3 DNA sequence: TGTGCCAGCATCCGGGACGGTAATGAAAAACTGTTTTTT. The chain recombines TRBV2 with TRBJ1-4; TRBD1 is a possible D gene (5 bases). V was cut by 7 bases and J by 4 bases, with 10 bases left in between. This CDR3 comprises 13 residues. CDR1 and CDR2 from the germline V gene are SNHLY and FYNNEI.

This clonotype has only one observation. One end of the junction is discordant with germline, which a read error may explain. The chain joins TRBV30 to TRBJ2-2, with 13 bases fitting TRBD2. Germline-derived CDR1 and CDR2 are GTSNPN and SVGIG (reference sequence). The length of the CDR3 is 17 residues. The CDR3 protein is CAWRRTSGGLNTGGLFF. CDR3 nucleotides: TGTGCCTGGAGGCGGACTAGCGGGGGCCTGAACACCGGGGGGCTGTTTTTT.

The chain combines TRBV2 with TRBJ2-7; D remains unclear. CDR1 SNHLY and CDR2 FYNNEI come from the germline V gene. The CDR3 length is 14 residues. V gave up 4 bases and J gave up 0 bases, with 10 bases separating them. The CDR3 DNA reads as TGTGCCAGCAGTGGGCAGAGGAGCTCCTACGAGCAGTACTTC. Encoded protein: CASSGQRSSYEQYF.

The V gene is TRBV5-1, the J gene TRBJ2-2; D is possibly TRBD1 (6 bases). The CDR3 runs 15 residues. CDR1 and CDR2 (germline): SGHRS, YFSETQ. V was cut by 7 bases and J by 6 bases, with 19 bases left in between. CDR3 amino acids: CASGRGQSSAGELFF. The CDR3 DNA reads as TGCGCCAGCGGAAGGGGACAATCCTCCGCCGGGGAGCTGTTTTTT.

A remark on this clonotype: This sequence is one base from a far larger clone and is likely a read error. CDR3 loop: CASILGTDTQYF. CDR3 sequence (DNA): TGCGCCAGCATCTTAGGGACAGATACGCAGTATTTT. The chain carries TRBV5-1 and TRBJ2-3; D unclear. Germline V lookup: CDR1 SGHRS, CDR2 YFSETQ. The CDR3 length is 12 residues. V dropped 6 bases and J dropped 3 bases, with 8 bases sitting between them.

V gene TRBV27 combines with J gene TRBJ2-5; D might be TRBD1 (5 bases). Judging by the DNA end, TRBJ2-7 fits better; the J call may be wrong. The CDR3 length is 15 residues. Looked up from germline, CDR1 is MNHEY and CDR2 is SMNVEV (reference sequence). The CDR3 DNA follows: TGTGCCAGCAGAATAAGACCGAGACAGCCATACGAGCAGTACTTC. Its translation is CASRIRPRQPYEQYF.

This clonotype was counted between two and nine times. The chain links TRBV5-1 to TRBJ2-7; 7 nucleotides match TRBD2. The CDR3 runs 13 residues. The V gene's germline CDR1 is SGHRS and CDR2 YFSETQ. V lost 5 bases, J lost 3 bases, and 5 bases stayed unmatched. CDR3 sequence reads: CASRRTSDYEQYF. The CDR3 bases are TGCGCCAGCAGAAGAACTAGCGACTACGAGCAGTACTTC.

This clonotype was seen only a few times. This chain uses TRBV15 with TRBJ2-7, with 8 positions matching TRBD2. The tail of the sequence fits TRBJ2-5 better, so the J call may be wrong. Germline assignment: CDR1 LNHNV and CDR2 YYDKDF (reference sequence). The CDR3 has 15 residues. The CDR3 DNA sequence: TGTGCCACCAGCTTCCCCGGGAGGGGGATGGAGACCCAGTACTTC. Its translation: CATSFPGRGMETQYF.

The chain joins TRBV9 to TRBJ2-7, with 12 bases matching TRBD2. Germline-derived CDR1 and CDR2 are SGDLS and YYNGEE. This CDR3 region has 15 residues. V was pared by 1 base and J by 2 bases, with 1 base of the junction left unmatched. The CDR3 DNA reads as TGTGCCAGCAGCGTACCTAGCGGGAGGGCCTACGAGCAGTACTTC. This sequence encodes CASSVPSGRAYEQYF.

V gene TRBV5-1 combines with J gene TRBJ2-5; D is unresolved. The CDR3 is made up of 12 amino acids. V was shortened by 0 bases and J by 11 bases, with 11 bases between the two germline ends. Per germline, CDR1 SGHRS and CDR2 YFSETQ. For the CDR3, the DNA is TGCGCCAGCAGCTTGGATCTCAATGAGCAGTACTTC. Translated: CASSLDLNEQYF.

The genes are TRBV20-1 and TRBJ2-2; 7 nucleotides line up with TRBD2. The CDR3 consists of 14 residues. Germline CDR1 and CDR2: DFQATT and SNEGSKA (reference sequence). The V and J ends lost 2 bases and 6 bases, in that order; junction bases with no gene match: 6. The CDR3 region has the DNA TGCAGTGCTAGAAACCCGGGGGGAGCCGGGGAGCTGTTTTTT. Translation gives CSARNPGGAGELFF.